This T cell receptor (beta chain) is from a study of blood T cell repertoires in COVID-19. Study in general: Acute and convalescent COVID-19 specimens originated in the United States, Italy and Spain. From T cells, B-cell-depleted T cells, or PBMCs came the material, which was cDNA or gDNA.

As handled by the study authors: From reference gene primer amplification, estimates of nucleated cell counts were derived. TCRdb's copy holds only in-frame clones and misses some; the assay was immunoSEQ multiplex PCR. V and J calls and clone size are as listed in that table; D and trimming were resolved from the DNA. The sample includes 100,000 or so clones, approximately 92% of them seen just once. V was shortened by 0 bases and J by 6 bases, with 9 bases between the two germline ends. The CDR3 extends over 14 amino acids. Per the germline V gene, CDR1 is SGHRS and CDR2 is YFSETQ. The J gene is TRBJ2-2, the V gene TRBV5-1; D is undetermined. The source material was peripheral blood. The sequence was collected from a woman aged 55-70 years with active COVID-19. The CDR3: CASSLAAEAGELFF. The CDR3 DNA reads as TGCGCCAGCAGCTTGGCGGCAGAGGCCGGGGAGCTGTTTTTT.